This T cell receptor beta chain was found in a study of cytomegalovirus exposure and HLA in healthy donors. Overall study findings and caveats: Association with HLA alleles at 0.05 false discovery rate was found for about 17,000 TCR beta sequences in a later analysis. Prediction of most subjects' HLA-A and HLA-B alleles by TCR beta sequences was reportedly accurate. Most TCR sequences proved rare, with some public TCRs found in many donors.

Points on this clone: The antigen is not known.

Although they were nominally healthy when sampled, donors likely had unrecorded immune exposures. The PCR was carried out with 60 Vbeta primers and 13 Jbeta primers. Assay: immunoSEQ multiplex PCR; the TCRdb copy retains only in-frame clones and omits some. Found here are 85,000 to 120,000 clones, roughly four fifths of them singletons; the top ten hold 3% to 4.5%. The V and J ends lost 5 bases and 4 bases respectively, with 14 bases between them. The CDR3 loop spans 15 amino acids. Germline values: CDR1 LNHDA, CDR2 SQIVND (reference sequence). V usage is TRBV19 and J usage is TRBJ1-4, with D possibly matching TRBD1 (5 bases). Sequenced: PBMCs. The TCR originated in a man between 60 and 75 years old in good health and CMV-seronegative. The CDR3 is CASSSRQTVNEKLFF. CDR3 nucleotide sequence: TGTGCCAGTAGTTCCCGACAGACAGTTAATGAAAAACTGTTTTTT. Drawing the rest from reference TRBV19 and TRBJ1-4, the complete variable domain is DGGITQSPKYLFRKEGQNVTLSCEQNLNHDAMYWYRQDPGQGLRLIYYSQIVNDFQKGDIAEGYSVSREKKESFPLTVTSAQKNPTAFYLCASSSRQTVNEKLFFGSGTQLSVL.